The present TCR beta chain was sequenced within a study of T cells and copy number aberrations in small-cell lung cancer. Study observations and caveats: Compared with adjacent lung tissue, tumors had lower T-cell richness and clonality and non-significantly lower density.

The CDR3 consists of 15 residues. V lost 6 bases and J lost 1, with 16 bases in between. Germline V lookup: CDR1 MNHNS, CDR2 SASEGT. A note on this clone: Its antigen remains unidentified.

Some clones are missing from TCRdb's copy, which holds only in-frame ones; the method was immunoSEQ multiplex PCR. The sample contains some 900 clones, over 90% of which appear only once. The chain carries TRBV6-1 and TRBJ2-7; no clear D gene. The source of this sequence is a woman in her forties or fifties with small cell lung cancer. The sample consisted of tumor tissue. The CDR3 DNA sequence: TGTGCCAGCAGGGTCACTACCACTGAATCCTACGAGCAGTACTTC. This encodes CASRVTTTESYEQYF.